What follows are 14 T cell receptor beta chains derived from one specimen sequenced in a study of Graves' ophthalmopathy and Graves' hyperthyroidism. For repertoire sequencing, the TCR beta CDR3 regions were amplified from RNA transcripts. Investigators did first-round RT-PCR with HTBI primers, then second-round multiplex PCR. TCRdb reprocessed the multiplex PCR reads via MiXCR and lists one record per CDR3 protein. The sample yields tens of thousands of distinct CDR3 sequences, more than 40% seen once. Sequenced material: peripheral blood. Every receptor here comes from an adult woman with Graves' ophthalmopathy.

In this sample, this clonotype turned up many times. The chain combines TRBV4-2 with TRBJ2-5; no clear D. The CDR3 is made up of 13 amino acids. Between the trimmed V and J ends, which lost 2 bases and 4 bases, there was a span of 8 bases. CDR1 is LGHNA and CDR2 is YNFKEQ in the germline V gene. The chain's CDR3 is CASSQMAAETQYF. CDR3 bases: TGTGCCAGCAGCCAAATGGCGGCAGAGACCCAGTACTTC.

This clonotype was recorded many times. Being one base from a much bigger clone, this may be a read error. The rearrangement joins TRBV4-2 to TRBJ1-2; perhaps TRBD1 as D (6 bases). Germline lookup yields CDR1 LGHNA and CDR2 YNFKEQ. The germline V and J ends were trimmed by 0 bases and 4 bases, with 9 bases remaining between them. This CDR3 comprises 14 residues. CDR3 amino acids: CASSQDPGAYGYTF. The CDR3 DNA follows: TGTGCCAGCAGCCAAGATCCAGGGGCCTATGGCTACACCTTC.

This clonotype was observed a few times. One end of the junction varies from germline; a read error may be responsible. The rearrangement links TRBV28 to TRBJ1-6, with a weak D call TRBD1 (5 bases). Germline V gene lookup returns CDR1 MDHEN and CDR2 SYDVKM. The CDR3 is 15 residues long. The CDR3 reads CASSFRGSYNLPLHF. The CDR3 bases are TGTGCCAGCAGTTTCCGGGGCAGTTATAATTTACCCCTCCACTTT. Full variable domain (remainder filled in from reference TRBV28 and TRBJ1-6): DVKVTQSSRYLVKRTGEKVFLECVQDMDHENMFWYRQDPGLGLRLIYFSYDVKMKEKGDIPEGYSVSREKKERFSLILESASTNQTSMYLCASSFRGSYNLPLHFGNGTRLTVT.

This clonotype was counted at least ten times. The chain employs TRBV9 and TRBJ2-5; tentatively, D is TRBD2 (5 bases). Germline CDR1 reads SGDLS; CDR2 reads YYNGEE. This CDR3 comprises 14 residues. V was pared by 4 bases and J by 5 bases, with 15 bases between. This chain's CDR3 is CASSPPGVWETQYF. For the CDR3, the DNA is TGTGCCAGCAGCCCGCCCGGGGTTTGGGAGACCCAGTACTTC.

The chain employs TRBV7-2 and TRBJ2-2; D call uncertain. Trimming shortened V by 5 bases and J by 6 bases, and 7 bases separated the two germline ends. This CDR3 region has 12 residues. The germline CDR1 and CDR2 sequences are SGHTA and FQGNSA. The CDR3 here is CASSPFAGELFF. DNA of the CDR3: TGTGCCAGCAGCCCCTTCGCCGGGGAGCTGTTTTTT. Filled out from reference TRBV7-2 and TRBJ2-2, the complete variable domain reads GAGVSQSPSNKVTEKGKDVELRCDPISGHTALYWYRQSLGQGLEFLIYFQGNSAPDKSGLPSDRFSAERTGGSVSTLTIQRTQQEDSAVYLCASSPFAGELFFGEGSRLTVL.

This chain connects TRBV6-6 to TRBJ2-1; the D is unclear. This CDR3 region has 12 residues. Germline loops: CDR1 MNHNY, CDR2 SVGAGI (reference sequence). Trimming shortened V by 2 bases and J by 9 bases, and 8 bases separated the two germline ends. The CDR3 here is CASSYVRTEQFF. The CDR3 DNA reads as TGTGCCAGCAGTTACGTCAGGACTGAGCAGTTCTTC.

The chain has TRBV7-2 and TRBJ1-1; the match to TRBD1 covers 7 bases. The junction had 19 bases not matched to a gene; V was cut back by 4 bases and J by 8 bases. In germline, CDR1 is SGHTA, CDR2 FQGNSA. The CDR3 has 17 residues. The CDR3 spells CASSSQPGQLMSTEAFF. For the CDR3, the DNA is TGTGCCAGCAGCTCCCAGCCGGGACAGCTTATGAGCACCGAAGCTTTCTTT.

This clonotype was detected ten times or more. The chain links TRBV29-1 to TRBJ2-3; 8 nucleotides agree with TRBD2. Germline CDR1 reads SQVTM; CDR2 reads ANQGSEA. The CDR3 has 13 residues. Trimming cost V 6 bases and J 4 bases; bases outside gene matches: 6. CDR3 region: CSVGLARADTQYF. CDR3 nucleotide sequence: TGCAGCGTCGGACTAGCCCGGGCAGATACGCAGTATTTT.

As to this clonotype: This may arise from a read error, as a much more abundant clone is one base away. The rearrangement links TRBV4-2 to TRBJ2-7; D unclear. Germline CDR1 is LGHNA and CDR2 is YNFKEQ. This CDR3 has 18 amino acids. With 0 bases removed from V and 1 base from J, the gap between germline ends came to 19 bases. CDR3 DNA sequence: TGTGCCAGCAGCCAAGATTTATCCCCGGCAGGCTTATCCTACGAGCAGTACTTC. Protein: CASSQDLSPAGLSYEQYF.

The CDR3 DNA is TGTGCCAGCATGAAGGACAGCACTATGAACACCATATATTTT. Translating gives CASMKDSTMNTIYF. The chain has TRBV6-6 and TRBJ1-3, with D maybe TRBD1 (6 bases). Per the germline V gene, CDR1 is MNHNY and CDR2 is SVGAGI (reference sequence). The CDR3 sequence is 14 residues long. The V end was cut by 7 bases, the J end by 7 bases, with 17 bases between.

This clonotype appeared once. The chain couples TRBV24-1 to TRBJ2-2; 8 bases map to TRBD2. The CDR3 extends over 17 amino acids. V trimming: 2 bases; J trimming: 2 bases; junction bases outside the gene matches: 6. Germline V gene sequence: CDR1 KGHDR, CDR2 SFDVKD. CDR3: CATSDSSGGANTGELFF. Written as DNA, the CDR3 is TGTGCCACCAGTGATTCGTCGGGAGGGGCCAACACCGGGGAGCTGTTTTTT.

J is TRBJ2-5 and V is TRBV11-2; 10 bases match TRBD1. Germline CDR1 SGHAT, CDR2 FQNNGV. V lost 5 bases, J lost 5 bases, and 8 bases stayed unmatched. The CDR3 loop spans 15 amino acids. CDR3 sequence (DNA): TGTGCCAGCAGCGTTGGGACAGGGGCTGGGGAGACCCAGTACTTC. Amino acids: CASSVGTGAGETQYF.

This clonotype was picked up many times. In DNA, the CDR3 is TGTGCCAGCAGCCCACGGGCGGGAGGGATAGATACGCAGTATTTT. Translated: CASSPRAGGIDTQYF. The chain has TRBV9 and TRBJ2-3; 9 nucleotides match TRBD2. Germline V CDR1 and CDR2: SGDLS, YYNGEE. V lost 4 bases, J lost 5 bases, and 8 bases stayed unmatched. CDR3 size: 15 residues. Full variable domain (rest looked up from reference TRBV9 and TRBJ2-3): DSGVTQTPKHLITATGQRVTLRCSPRSGDLSVYWYQQSLDQGLQFLIQYYNGEERAKGNILERFSAQQFPDLHSELNLSSLELGDSALYFCASSPRAGGIDTQYFGPGTRLTVL.

This clonotype was seen ten or more times. V is TRBV4-3 and J is TRBJ2-2, with D perhaps matching TRBD1 or TRBD2 (5 bases each). CDR3 length: 16 amino acids. Germline assignment: CDR1 LGHNA and CDR2 YSLEER. Trimming cost V 0 bases and J 6 bases, with 14 bases left between them. The CDR3 bases are TGCGCCAGCAGCCAAGAGGGACCTAGGGTCTCCGGGGAGCTGTTTTTT. Its translation: CASSQEGPRVSGELFF.